A selection of T cell receptor beta chains follows, all from one sample in a study of cytomegalovirus exposure and HLA in healthy donors. Clones were read by immunoSEQ multiplex PCR, and TCRdb kept only the in-frame ones, dropping some. The data show under 250,000 clones, approximately 80% seen once. Sequenced material: PBMCs. The receptors stem from a woman aged 25 to 39 in good health and CMV-seronegative. The CDR3 runs from the conserved cysteine through the conserved F or W. D genes are given only for firm matches. Clone size is not always given. Where it is, it says once, few, many or a class for expanded clones.

v_gene: TRBV9; abundance: .; d_gene: .; j_gene: TRBJ1-1; CDR3aa: CASSVLPGDEKAFF; CDR3nt: TGTGCCAGCAGCGTCCTCCCGGGGGACGAAAAAGCTTTCTTT
v_gene: TRBV7-9; abundance: few; d_gene: TRBD1; j_gene: TRBJ1-4; CDR3aa: CASSFEQGGEKLFF; CDR3nt: TGTGCCAGCAGCTTCGAGCAGGGGGGTGAAAAACTGTTTTTT
v_gene: TRBV6-1; abundance: .; d_gene: .; j_gene: TRBJ1-1; CDR3aa: CASSEGTGSHTEAFF; CDR3nt: TGTGCCAGCAGTGAAGGAACAGGGAGTCACACTGAAGCTTTCTTT
v_gene: TRBV28; abundance: .; d_gene: TRBD1; j_gene: TRBJ2-1; CDR3aa: CASSTQGAFGYNEQFF; CDR3nt: TGTGCCAGCAGTACACAGGGGGCCTTCGGATATAATGAGCAGTTCTTC
v_gene: TRBV5-4; abundance: .; d_gene: .; j_gene: TRBJ2-7; CDR3aa: CASSSTVTYEQYF; CDR3nt: TGTGCCAGCAGCTCAACAGTTACCTACGAGCAGTACTTC
v_gene: TRBV29-1; abundance: .; d_gene: TRBD1; j_gene: TRBJ1-2; CDR3aa: CSAGQRLNYGYTF; CDR3nt: TGCAGCGCGGGACAGAGACTGAACTATGGCTACACCTTC
v_gene: TRBV13; abundance: .; d_gene: TRBD1; j_gene: TRBJ1-2; CDR3aa: CASSLGRGAGQGYGYTF; CDR3nt: TGTGCCAGCAGCTTAGGCCGAGGGGCGGGACAGGGTTATGGCTACACCTTC
v_gene: TRBV29-1; abundance: once; d_gene: TRBD1; j_gene: TRBJ2-1; CDR3aa: CSVEAGQGAYNEQFF; CDR3nt: TGCAGCGTTGAAGCGGGACAGGGGGCCTACAATGAGCAGTTCTTC
v_gene: TRBV5-1; abundance: .; d_gene: TRBD1; j_gene: TRBJ2-3; CDR3aa: CASSHGTGVDTQYF; CDR3nt: TGCGCCAGCAGCCACGGGACAGGGGTGGATACGCAGTATTTT
v_gene: TRBV27; abundance: .; d_gene: .; j_gene: TRBJ2-2; CDR3aa: CASTGATGELFF; CDR3nt: TGTGCCAGCACAGGGGCCACCGGGGAGCTGTTTTTT
v_gene: TRBV5-1; abundance: .; d_gene: TRBD1; j_gene: TRBJ1-4; CDR3aa: CASSLGSGQGANEKLFF; CDR3nt: TGCGCCAGCAGCTTGGGATCCGGACAGGGGGCTAATGAAAAACTGTTTTTT
v_gene: TRBV5-5; abundance: .; d_gene: TRBD2; j_gene: TRBJ2-3; CDR3aa: CASSLTSGGGSTQYF; CDR3nt: TGTGCCAGCAGCTTAACTAGCGGGGGGGGAAGTACGCAGTATTTT
v_gene: TRBV2; abundance: .; d_gene: .; j_gene: TRBJ1-5; CDR3aa: CASSGPDNSNQPQHF; CDR3nt: TGTGCCAGCAGTGGGCCAGATAATAGCAATCAGCCCCAGCATTTT
v_gene: TRBV19; abundance: .; d_gene: .; j_gene: TRBJ1-6; CDR3aa: CASSIQGRGSPLHF; CDR3nt: TGTGCCAGTAGTATACAGGGCCGGGGGTCACCCCTCCACTTT
v_gene: TRBV30; abundance: .; d_gene: .; j_gene: TRBJ2-1; CDR3aa: CAWTLGDNEQFF; CDR3nt: TGTGCCTGGACCCTAGGAGACAATGAGCAGTTCTTC
v_gene: TRBV7-9; abundance: .; d_gene: .; j_gene: TRBJ2-7; CDR3aa: CASSLGQGLDEQYF; CDR3nt: TGTGCCAGCAGCTTAGGACAGGGACTGGACGAGCAGTACTTC
v_gene: TRBV2; abundance: .; d_gene: TRBD1; j_gene: TRBJ2-2; CDR3aa: CASRPGQTTGELFF; CDR3nt: TGTGCCAGCAGACCGGGACAGACCACCGGGGAGCTGTTTTTT
v_gene: TRBV18; abundance: .; d_gene: TRBD1; j_gene: TRBJ2-7; CDR3aa: CASSPGTGGINEQYF; CDR3nt: TGTGCCAGCTCACCTGGGACAGGGGGTATCAACGAGCAGTACTTC
v_gene: TRBV7-9; abundance: .; d_gene: .; j_gene: TRBJ2-2; CDR3aa: CSSSLGQNTGELFF; CDR3nt: TGTTCCAGCAGCTTGGGGCAGAACACCGGGGAGCTGTTTTTT
v_gene: TRBV25-1; abundance: .; d_gene: .; j_gene: TRBJ2-7; CDR3aa: CASSWDSNEQYF; CDR3nt: TGTGCCAGCAGCTGGGACTCCAACGAGCAGTACTTC
v_gene: TRBV6-5; abundance: .; d_gene: .; j_gene: TRBJ2-2; CDR3aa: CASSYLHTGELFF; CDR3nt: TGTGCCAGCAGTTATCTCCACACCGGGGAGCTGTTTTTT
v_gene: TRBV27; abundance: few; d_gene: .; j_gene: TRBJ2-2; CDR3aa: CASSLGSTGPNTGELFF; CDR3nt: TGTGCCAGCAGTTTAGGATCGACAGGCCCGAACACCGGGGAGCTGTTTTTT
v_gene: TRBV7-9; abundance: .; d_gene: TRBD2; j_gene: TRBJ2-1; CDR3aa: CASSFTSGGEQFF; CDR3nt: TGTGCCAGCAGCTTCACTAGCGGGGGTGAGCAGTTCTTC
v_gene: TRBV5-6; abundance: .; d_gene: .; j_gene: TRBJ2-3; CDR3aa: CASSIKGGNSDTQYF; CDR3nt: TGTGCCAGCAGCATTAAGGGGGGGAATTCAGATACGCAGTATTTT
v_gene: TRBV19; abundance: .; d_gene: TRBD1; j_gene: TRBJ1-1; CDR3aa: CASSLPGQRKFGDTEAFF; CDR3nt: TGTGCCAGTAGTCTTCCGGGACAGAGGAAATTTGGGGACACTGAAGCTTTCTTT
v_gene: TRBV9; abundance: .; d_gene: .; j_gene: TRBJ2-3; CDR3aa: CASSVGPSRTDTQYF; CDR3nt: TGTGCCAGCAGCGTAGGCCCTAGCCGTACAGATACGCAGTATTTT
v_gene: TRBV6-5; abundance: few; d_gene: .; j_gene: TRBJ1-1; CDR3aa: CASSWSGEAFF; CDR3nt: TGTGCCAGCAGTTGGTCCGGTGAAGCTTTCTTT
v_gene: TRBV9; abundance: .; d_gene: .; j_gene: TRBJ1-2; CDR3aa: CASSVGEGRNYGYTF; CDR3nt: TGTGCCAGCAGCGTAGGGGAGGGGCGCAACTATGGCTACACCTTC